This TCR beta chain was identified during a study of blood T cells in healthy people across ages. This CDR3 region has 15 residues. Trimming took 4 bases from V and 3 from J, leaving 15 bases between them. From germline, CDR1 is MGHRA and CDR2 YSYEKL. It was with a sample-barcoded 5' primer and a J-beta primer mix that a second PCR of roughly 7 to 12 cycles was run. TCRdb reanalysed the 5' RACE reads using MiXCR and keeps one entry per CDR3 protein. The sample consists of 1.5 million to 2 million distinct CDR3 sequences, 28% of them appearing once. The chain links TRBV4-1 to TRBJ2-5, with D unresolved. The material sequenced was blood. The TCR was taken from a woman aged 25 to 45 in good health. The DNA for the CDR3 is TGCGCCAGCAGCCCATATGACGGTGGGGAAGAGACCCAGTACTTC. Translated, it gives CASSPYDGGEETQYF.